These T cell receptor beta chains were read from a single sample in a study of blood T cell repertoires in COVID-19. Clones were sequenced by immunoSEQ multiplex PCR, and TCRdb holds only the in-frame ones, with some missing. Of roughly 110,000 clones in the sample, 75% to 90% were seen once. Input material: peripheral blood. These receptors were collected from a woman aged 70-85 years with acute or convalescent COVID-19. Both conserved end residues are part of each CDR3. D genes are given only for firm matches. Expanded clones are given a class, and other clones once, few, many or no size at all.

V	J	D	size	CDR3	DNA
TRBV6-5	TRBJ2-7	-	-	CATRRHLSYEQYF	TGTGCCACCCGGCGGCACCTCTCCTACGAGCAGTACTTC
TRBV6-5	TRBJ2-7	-	-	CASSYDWGRYEQYF	TGTGCCAGCAGTTACGATTGGGGGAGGTACGAGCAGTACTTC
TRBV5-1	TRBJ1-2	-	-	CASSLGGSSLDGYTF	TGCGCCAGCAGCTTAGGGGGATCGTCCCTCGATGGCTACACCTTC
TRBV6-6	TRBJ2-7	TRBD1	-	CASSYEGAQYEQYF	TGTGCCAGCAGTTACGAGGGGGCGCAATACGAGCAGTACTTC
TRBV4-1	TRBJ2-1	TRBD2	few	CASSQELSGTSNEQFF	TGCGCCAGCAGCCAGGAGCTCTCCGGGACTAGCAATGAGCAGTTCTTC
TRBV19	TRBJ2-3	-	-	CASSIGTASTDTQYF	TGTGCCAGTAGTATCGGGACTGCTAGCACAGATACGCAGTATTTT
TRBV7-9	TRBJ2-2	-	-	CASGLNTGELFF	TGTGCCAGTGGACTTAACACCGGGGAGCTGTTTTTT
TRBV5-4	TRBJ2-3	TRBD2	once	CASSRPPTGTSGTDTQYF	TGTGCCAGCAGCCGACCCCCAACCGGGACTAGCGGCACAGATACGCAGTATTTT
TRBV19	TRBJ1-1	TRBD1	-	CASSIRGGTGGAHTEAFF	TGTGCCAGTAGTATCCGAGGAGGGACAGGGGGCGCGCACACTGAAGCTTTCTTT
TRBV19	TRBJ2-4	TRBD2	-	CARAGTSGRWGKNIQYF	TGTGCCAGAGCCGGGACTAGCGGTCGCTGGGGCAAAAACATTCAGTACTTC
TRBV2	TRBJ2-1	TRBD1	-	CASRRQGDEQFF	TGTGCCAGCAGAAGACAGGGCGATGAGCAGTTCTTC
TRBV11-2	TRBJ2-2	TRBD2	-	CASSLDGLAANTGELFF	TGTGCCAGCAGCTTAGATGGTCTAGCGGCAAACACCGGGGAGCTGTTTTTT
TRBV7-8	TRBJ2-5	TRBD2	-	CASSFASGVQETQYF	TGTGCCAGCAGCTTCGCTAGCGGGGTGCAAGAGACCCAGTACTTC
TRBV7-7	TRBJ2-3	TRBD2	-	CASSSGLAGGTDTQYF	TGTGCCAGCAGCTCAGGACTAGCGGGGGGCACAGATACGCAGTATTTT
TRBV5-4	TRBJ2-1	TRBD2	-	CASSNKLAGAYNEQFF	TGTGCCAGCAGCAATAAACTAGCGGGAGCCTACAATGAGCAGTTCTTC
TRBV6-5	TRBJ2-7	-	-	CASSSDSLPYEQYF	TGTGCCAGCAGTTCCGACAGTCTCCCCTACGAGCAGTACTTC
TRBV24-1	TRBJ2-3	-	-	CATPWGGIRTDTQYF	TGTGCCACCCCCTGGGGCGGGATCCGCACAGATACGCAGTATTTT
TRBV5-1	TRBJ1-6	TRBD1	-	CASSLATGTGENSPLHF	TGCGCCAGCAGCTTGGCTACTGGGACAGGGGAAAATTCACCCCTCCACTTT
TRBV2	TRBJ1-6	TRBD1	-	CASNSQGANNSPLHF	TGTGCCAGCAATTCACAGGGGGCTAATAATTCACCCCTCCACTTT
TRBV5-1	TRBJ2-1	-	-	CASSFPEVAVSYNEQFF	TGCGCCAGCAGCTTCCCTGAGGTAGCGGTCTCCTACAATGAGCAGTTCTTC
TRBV30	TRBJ2-7	TRBD1	-	CAWTPGQGVGYEQYF	TGTGCCTGGACCCCGGGACAGGGGGTGGGCTACGAGCAGTACTTC
TRBV7-2	TRBJ1-6	-	few	CASRPQGSSYNSPLHF	TGTGCCAGCAGGCCTCAGGGGAGCTCCTATAATTCACCCCTCCACTTT
TRBV5-1	TRBJ2-7	TRBD2	-	CASTPEGGRFAEQYF	TGCGCCAGCACCCCTGAGGGAGGGAGATTCGCCGAGCAGTACTTC
TRBV2	TRBJ2-5	TRBD2	-	CASSTSGGAEETQYF	TGTGCCAGCAGTACTAGCGGGGGGGCCGAGGAGACCCAGTACTTC
TRBV9	TRBJ1-1	TRBD1	-	CASSVAGGAFTEAFF	TGTGCCAGCAGCGTAGCAGGGGGCGCATTCACTGAAGCTTTCTTT
TRBV6-5	TRBJ1-2	-	-	CASRETGDYGYTF	TGTGCCAGCAGGGAGACAGGTGACTATGGCTACACCTTC
TRBV28	TRBJ2-1	TRBD1	-	CASSTRQGPSYNEQFF	TGTGCCAGCAGTACCCGACAGGGACCCTCCTACAATGAGCAGTTCTTC
TRBV6-2/TRBV6-3	TRBJ2-7	TRBD2	-	CASSLSGGAHF	TGTGCCAGCAGTCTTTCCGGGGGGGCGCACTTC
TRBV11-2	TRBJ2-5	-	-	CASSLASGSQGETQYF	TGTGCCAGCAGCTTAGCCTCCGGGAGCCAGGGCGAGACCCAGTACTTC
TRBV19	TRBJ1-1	TRBD1	few	CASIPTGAPVVAFF	TGTGCCAGTATACCGACAGGGGCTCCAGTAGTAGCTTTCTTT
TRBV19	TRBJ1-1	-	-	CASSTAWRTEAFF	TGTGCCAGTAGTACGGCCTGGCGGACTGAAGCTTTCTTT
TRBV30	TRBJ1-2	-	-	CAWSPVRVTF	TGTGCCTGGAGCCCGGTACGGGTCACCTTC
TRBV6-5	TRBJ2-7	TRBD1	-	CASSPGTGVSYEQYF	TGTGCCAGCAGTCCCGGGACAGGGGTTTCCTACGAGCAGTACTTC